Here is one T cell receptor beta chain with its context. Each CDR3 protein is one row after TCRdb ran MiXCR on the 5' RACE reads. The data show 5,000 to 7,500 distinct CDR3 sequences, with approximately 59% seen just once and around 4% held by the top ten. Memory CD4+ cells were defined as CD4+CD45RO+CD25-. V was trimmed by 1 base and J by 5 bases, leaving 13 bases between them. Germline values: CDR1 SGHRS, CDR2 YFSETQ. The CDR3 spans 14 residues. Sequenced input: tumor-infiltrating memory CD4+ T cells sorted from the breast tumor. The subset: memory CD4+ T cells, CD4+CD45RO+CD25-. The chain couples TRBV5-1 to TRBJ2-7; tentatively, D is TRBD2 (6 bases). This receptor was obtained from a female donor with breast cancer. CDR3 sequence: CASSLLAVRDEQYF. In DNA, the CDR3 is TGCGCCAGCAGCTTGTTAGCGGTACGGGACGAGCAGTACTTC.